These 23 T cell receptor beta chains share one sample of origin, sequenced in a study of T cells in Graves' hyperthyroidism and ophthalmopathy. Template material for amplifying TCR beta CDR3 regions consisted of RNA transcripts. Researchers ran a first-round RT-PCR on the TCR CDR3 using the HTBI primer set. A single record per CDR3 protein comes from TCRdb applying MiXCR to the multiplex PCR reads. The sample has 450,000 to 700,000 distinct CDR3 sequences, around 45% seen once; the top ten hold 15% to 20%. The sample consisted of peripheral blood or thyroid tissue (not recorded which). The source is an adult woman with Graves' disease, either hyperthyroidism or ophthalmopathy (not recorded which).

This CDR3 is CSSYSGTGAGNTIYF. The CDR3 bases are TGCAGCAGTTACTCGGGAACGGGAGCGGGAAACACCATATATTTT. The J gene is TRBJ1-3, the V gene TRBV29-1; D is uncertain. The V end lost 8 bases, the J end lost 4 bases, and 21 bases lay between the germline ends. Germline V gene lookup returns CDR1 SQVTM and CDR2 ANQGSEA. This CDR3 has 15 amino acids.

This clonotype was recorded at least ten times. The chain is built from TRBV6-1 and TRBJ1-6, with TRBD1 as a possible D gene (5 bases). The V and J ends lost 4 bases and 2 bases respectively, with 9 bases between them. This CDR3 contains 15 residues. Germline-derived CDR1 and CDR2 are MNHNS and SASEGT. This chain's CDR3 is CASSVRTPYNSPLHF. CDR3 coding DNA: TGTGCCAGCAGTGTACGGACACCCTATAATTCACCCCTCCACTTT.

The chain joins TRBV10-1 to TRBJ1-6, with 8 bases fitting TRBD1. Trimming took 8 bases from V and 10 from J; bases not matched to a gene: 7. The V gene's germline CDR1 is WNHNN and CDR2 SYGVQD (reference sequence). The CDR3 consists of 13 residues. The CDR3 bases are TGCGCCAGCCAAGGACAGGGAAGGTCACCCCTCCACTTT. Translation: CASQGQGRSPLHF.

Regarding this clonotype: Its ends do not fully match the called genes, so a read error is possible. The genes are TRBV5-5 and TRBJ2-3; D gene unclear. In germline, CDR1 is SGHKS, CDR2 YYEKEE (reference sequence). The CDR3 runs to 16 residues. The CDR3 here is CASSQGLFRSTDTQYF. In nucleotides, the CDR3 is TGCGCCAGCAGCCAAGGGCTTTTTAGGAGCACAGATACGCAGTATTTT.

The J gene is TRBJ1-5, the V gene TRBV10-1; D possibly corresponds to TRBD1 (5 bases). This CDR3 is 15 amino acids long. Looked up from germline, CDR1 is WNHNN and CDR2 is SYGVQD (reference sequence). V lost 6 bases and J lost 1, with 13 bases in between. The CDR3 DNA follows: TGCGCCAGCAGCGCCACGGGGGGGAGCAATCAGCCCCAGCATTTT. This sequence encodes CASSATGGSNQPQHF.

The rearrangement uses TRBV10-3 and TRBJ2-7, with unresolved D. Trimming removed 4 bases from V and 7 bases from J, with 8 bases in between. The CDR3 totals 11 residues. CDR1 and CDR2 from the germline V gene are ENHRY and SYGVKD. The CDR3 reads CAISGLYEQYF. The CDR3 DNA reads TGTGCCATCAGTGGCTTATATGAGCAGTACTTC.

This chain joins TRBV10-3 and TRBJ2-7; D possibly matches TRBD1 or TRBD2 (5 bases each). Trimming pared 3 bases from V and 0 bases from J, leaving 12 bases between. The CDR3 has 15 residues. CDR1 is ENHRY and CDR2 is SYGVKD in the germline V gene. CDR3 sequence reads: CAISDEGKSSYEQYF. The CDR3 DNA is TGTGCCATCAGTGACGAGGGGAAGAGCTCCTACGAGCAGTACTTC.

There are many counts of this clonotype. The CDR3 DNA follows: TGCAGCGTAGTACAGGGGTCTAATGAAAAACTGTTTTTT. Its translation: CSVVQGSNEKLFF. The gene calls are TRBV29-1 and TRBJ1-4; TRBD1 aligns across 7 bases. This CDR3 has 13 amino acids. Germline loops: CDR1 SQVTM, CDR2 ANQGSEA. V lost 6 bases to trimming and J lost 3 bases; unmatched junction nucleotides: 4.

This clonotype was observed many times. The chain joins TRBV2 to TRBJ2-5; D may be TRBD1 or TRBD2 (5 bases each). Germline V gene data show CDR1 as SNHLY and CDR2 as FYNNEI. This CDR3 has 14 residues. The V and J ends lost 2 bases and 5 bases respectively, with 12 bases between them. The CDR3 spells CASSEINRRETQYF. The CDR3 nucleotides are TGTGCCAGCAGTGAAATCAACAGGAGGGAGACCCAGTACTTC.

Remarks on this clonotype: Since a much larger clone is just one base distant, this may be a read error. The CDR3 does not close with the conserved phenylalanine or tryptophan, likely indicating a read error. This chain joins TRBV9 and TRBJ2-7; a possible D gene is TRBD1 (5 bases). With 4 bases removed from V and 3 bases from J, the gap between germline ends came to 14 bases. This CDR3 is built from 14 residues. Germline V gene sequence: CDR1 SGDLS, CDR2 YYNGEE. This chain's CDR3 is CASSQGATHYEQYL. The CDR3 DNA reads TGTGCCAGCAGCCAAGGGGCGACCCACTACGAGCAGTACCTC.

The chain's CDR3 is CATSDHRTGVAEAFF. CDR3 nucleotides: TGTGCCACCAGTGATCATAGGACAGGGGTGGCCGAAGCTTTCTTT. V and J are TRBV24-1 and TRBJ1-1; 9 bases line up with TRBD1. Germline V gene sequence: CDR1 KGHDR, CDR2 SFDVKD. The CDR3 has 15 amino acids. The V and J ends lost 3 bases and 8 bases, in that order; junction bases with no gene match: 9.

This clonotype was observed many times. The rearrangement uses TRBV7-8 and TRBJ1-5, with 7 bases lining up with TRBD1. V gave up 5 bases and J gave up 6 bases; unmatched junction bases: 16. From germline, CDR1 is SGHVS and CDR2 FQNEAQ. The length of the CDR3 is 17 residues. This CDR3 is CASSQRGVRGRGQPQHF. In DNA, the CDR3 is TGTGCCAGCAGCCAACGCGGGGTAAGGGGGCGCGGTCAGCCCCAGCATTTT.

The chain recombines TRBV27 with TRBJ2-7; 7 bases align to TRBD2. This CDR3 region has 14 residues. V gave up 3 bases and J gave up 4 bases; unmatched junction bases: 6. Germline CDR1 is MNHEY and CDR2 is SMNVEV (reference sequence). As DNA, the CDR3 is TGTGCCAGCAGTTTTTGGGGTAGCGGGTACGAGCAGTACTTC. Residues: CASSFWGSGYEQYF.

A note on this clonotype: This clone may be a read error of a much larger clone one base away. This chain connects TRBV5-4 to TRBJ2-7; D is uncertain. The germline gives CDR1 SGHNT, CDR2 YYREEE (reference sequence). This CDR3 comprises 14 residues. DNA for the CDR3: TGCGCCAGCAGCCTGATCATTAGCTCCCACGAGCAGTACTTC. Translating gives CASSLIISSHEQYF.

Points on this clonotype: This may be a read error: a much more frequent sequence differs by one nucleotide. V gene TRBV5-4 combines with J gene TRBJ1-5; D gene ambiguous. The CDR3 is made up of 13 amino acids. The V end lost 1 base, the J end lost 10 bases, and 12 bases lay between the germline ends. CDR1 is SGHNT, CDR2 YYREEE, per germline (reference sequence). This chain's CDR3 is CASSLRGSPPQHF. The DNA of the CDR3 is TGTGCCAGCAGCTTGCGCGGGAGCCCCCCCCAGCATTTT. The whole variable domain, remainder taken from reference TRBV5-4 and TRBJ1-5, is ETGVTQSPTHLIKTRGQQVTLRCSSQSGHNTVSWYQQALGQGPQFIFQYYREEENGRGNFPPRFSGLQFPNYSSELNVNALELDDSALYLCASSLRGSPPQHFGDGTRLSIL.

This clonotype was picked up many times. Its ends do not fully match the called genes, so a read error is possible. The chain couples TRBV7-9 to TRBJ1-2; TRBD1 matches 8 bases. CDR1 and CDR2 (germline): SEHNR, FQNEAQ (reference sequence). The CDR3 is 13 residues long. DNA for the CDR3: TGCGCCAGCAGCTTCGGACAGGGTAATGGCTACACCTTC. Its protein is CASSFGQGNGYTF.

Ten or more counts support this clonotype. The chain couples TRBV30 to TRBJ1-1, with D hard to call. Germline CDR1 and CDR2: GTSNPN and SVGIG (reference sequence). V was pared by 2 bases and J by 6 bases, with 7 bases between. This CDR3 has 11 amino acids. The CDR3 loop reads CAWSPLAEAFF. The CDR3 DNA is TGTGCCTGGAGTCCTCTGGCTGAAGCTTTCTTT.

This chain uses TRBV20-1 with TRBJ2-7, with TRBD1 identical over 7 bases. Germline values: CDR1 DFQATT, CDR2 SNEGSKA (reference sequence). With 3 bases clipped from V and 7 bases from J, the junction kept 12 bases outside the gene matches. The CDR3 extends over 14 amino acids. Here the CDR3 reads CSASLQQGRWEQYF. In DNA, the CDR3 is TGCAGTGCTAGCCTTCAACAGGGGCGGTGGGAGCAGTACTTC.

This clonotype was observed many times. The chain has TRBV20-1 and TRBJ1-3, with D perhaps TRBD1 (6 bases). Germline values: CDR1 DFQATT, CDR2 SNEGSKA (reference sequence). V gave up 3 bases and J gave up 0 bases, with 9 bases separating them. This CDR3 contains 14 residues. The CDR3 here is CSASHRDSGNTIYF. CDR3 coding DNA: TGCAGTGCTAGTCACAGGGACTCTGGAAACACCATATATTTT.

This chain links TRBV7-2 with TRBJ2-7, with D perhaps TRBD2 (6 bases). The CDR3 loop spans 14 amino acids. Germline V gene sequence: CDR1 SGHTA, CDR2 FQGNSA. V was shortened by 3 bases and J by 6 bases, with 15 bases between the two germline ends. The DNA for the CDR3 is TGTGCCAGCAGCTTGAACCCTCCGCGGGGCGAGCAGTACTTC. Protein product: CASSLNPPRGEQYF.

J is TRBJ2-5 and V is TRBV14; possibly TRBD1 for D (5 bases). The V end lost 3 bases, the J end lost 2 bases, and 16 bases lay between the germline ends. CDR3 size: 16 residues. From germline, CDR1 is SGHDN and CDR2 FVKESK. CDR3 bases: TGTGCCAGCAGCCAGGGGCGGCCGGAGCTACAAGAGACCCAGTACTTC. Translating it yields CASSQGRPELQETQYF.

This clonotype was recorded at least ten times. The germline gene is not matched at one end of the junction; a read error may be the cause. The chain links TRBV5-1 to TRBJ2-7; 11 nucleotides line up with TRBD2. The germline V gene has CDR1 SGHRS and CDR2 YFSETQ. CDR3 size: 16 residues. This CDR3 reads CASSLGLAGGSYEQYF. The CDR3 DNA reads TGTGCCAGCAGCTTAGGCCTAGCGGGAGGCTCCTACGAGCAGTACTTC.

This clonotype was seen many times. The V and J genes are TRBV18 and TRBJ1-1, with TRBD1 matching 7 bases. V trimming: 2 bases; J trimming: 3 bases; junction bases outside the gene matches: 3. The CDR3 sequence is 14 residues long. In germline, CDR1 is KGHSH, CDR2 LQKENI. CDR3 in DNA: TGTGCCAGCTCACCAGGGACAGCGGACACTGAAGCTTTCTTT. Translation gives CASSPGTADTEAFF.